This T cell receptor beta chain was obtained from a study of blood T cell repertoires in COVID-19. Turning to the study itself: Donors in the United States, Italy and Spain gave samples during acute or convalescent COVID-19. From T cells, B-cell-depleted T cells, or PBMCs came the material, which was cDNA or gDNA.

The CDR3 is 12 residues long. Per germline, CDR1 ENHRY and CDR2 SYGVKD. Deletions cut 6 bases from V and 3 bases from J, with 8 bases between. In the source study's methods: The authors estimated nucleated cell counts from reference gene primer amplification. Profiling relied on immunoSEQ multiplex PCR, and the TCRdb table lists in-frame clones only, not all of them. Clonal size and the V and J genes are those of that table, whereas D and trimming came from the DNA. The table has around 200,000 clones, roughly nine tenths seen once. This chain joins TRBV10-3 and TRBJ1-1, with D tentatively TRBD1 (6 bases). The sample taken for sequencing was peripheral blood. The sequence was collected from a man aged 30-40 years with acute or convalescent COVID-19. This chain's CDR3 is CAIRQGDTEAFF. In DNA form, the CDR3 reads TGTGCCATCAGACAGGGAGACACTGAAGCTTTCTTT.